The present T cell receptor (beta chain) was sequenced within a study of cytomegalovirus exposure and HLA in healthy donors. Study-wide findings and caveats: The classifier reportedly diagnosed cytomegalovirus status with high sensitivity and specificity.

TCRdb keeps only in-frame clones here, not all; method: immunoSEQ multiplex PCR. Of approximately 220,000 clones in the sample, over 80% were seen once. This clone has only one observation. Its target is unknown. There are 15 residues in the CDR3. Trimming removed 8 bases from V and 3 bases from J; junction bases left unmatched: 9. Germline CDR1 is SNHLY and CDR2 is FYNNEI. The chain links TRBV2 to TRBJ1-5; 8 positions agree with TRBD1. The source of this sequence is a young woman in good health and CMV-seropositive. The material sequenced was PBMCs. CDR3 in amino acids: CASSRQGANNQPQHF. The CDR3 DNA reads TGTGCCAGCTCAAGGCAGGGGGCGAACAATCAGCCCCAGCATTTT.